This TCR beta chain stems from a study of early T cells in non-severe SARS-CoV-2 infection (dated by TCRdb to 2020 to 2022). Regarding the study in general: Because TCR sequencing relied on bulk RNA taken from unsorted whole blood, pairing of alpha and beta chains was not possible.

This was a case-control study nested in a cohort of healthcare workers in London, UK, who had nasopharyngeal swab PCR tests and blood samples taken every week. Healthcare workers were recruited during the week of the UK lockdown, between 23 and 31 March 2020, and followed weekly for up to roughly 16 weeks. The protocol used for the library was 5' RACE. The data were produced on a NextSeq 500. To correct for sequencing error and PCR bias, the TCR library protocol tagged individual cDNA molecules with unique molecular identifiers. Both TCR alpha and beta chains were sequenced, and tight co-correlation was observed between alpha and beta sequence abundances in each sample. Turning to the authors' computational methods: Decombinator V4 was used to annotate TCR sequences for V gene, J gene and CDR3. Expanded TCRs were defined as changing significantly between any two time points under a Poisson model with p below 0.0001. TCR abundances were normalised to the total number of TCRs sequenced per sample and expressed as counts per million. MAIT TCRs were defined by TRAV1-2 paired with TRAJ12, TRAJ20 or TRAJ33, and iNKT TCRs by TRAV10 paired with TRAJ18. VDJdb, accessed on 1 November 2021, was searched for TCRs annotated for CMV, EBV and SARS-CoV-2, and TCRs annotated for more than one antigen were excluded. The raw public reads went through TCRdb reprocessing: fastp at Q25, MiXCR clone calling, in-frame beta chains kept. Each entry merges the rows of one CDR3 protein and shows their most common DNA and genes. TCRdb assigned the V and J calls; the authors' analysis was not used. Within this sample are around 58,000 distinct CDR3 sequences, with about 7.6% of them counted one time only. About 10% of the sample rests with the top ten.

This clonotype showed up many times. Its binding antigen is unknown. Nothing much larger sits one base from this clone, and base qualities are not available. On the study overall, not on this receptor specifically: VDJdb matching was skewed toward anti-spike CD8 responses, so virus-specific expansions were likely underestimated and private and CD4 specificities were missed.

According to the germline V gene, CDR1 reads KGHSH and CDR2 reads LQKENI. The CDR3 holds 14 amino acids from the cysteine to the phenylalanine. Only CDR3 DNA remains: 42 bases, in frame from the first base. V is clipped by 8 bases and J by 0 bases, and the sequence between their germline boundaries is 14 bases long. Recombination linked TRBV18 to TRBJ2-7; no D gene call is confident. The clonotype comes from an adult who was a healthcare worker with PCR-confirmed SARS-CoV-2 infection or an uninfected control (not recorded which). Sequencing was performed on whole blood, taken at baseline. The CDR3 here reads CASQTSAHSYEQYF. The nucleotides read TGTGCCAGCCAGACGTCAGCCCACTCCTACGAGCAGTACTTC.